The present entry profiles one T cell receptor beta chain with its context. Antigen specificity is unknown. A read error may explain this, as a much larger clone is one base away. Time point meaning: persistent/refractory GD, antithyroid drugs over 5 years with positive TRAb. PBMC-extracted RNA yielded the TCR library. Graves' disease diagnosis relied on American Thyroid Association guidelines. To make TCR beta libraries, researchers used iRepertoire HTBI primers and Arm-PCR of CDR3 regions. TCRdb re-called the multiplex PCR reads with MiXCR, one entry per CDR3 protein. Of some 300,000 distinct CDR3 sequences listed, under 25% were seen once; the top ten hold around three fifths. CDR1 SNHLY and CDR2 FYNNEI come from the germline V gene. The CDR3 has 15 amino acids. V was shortened by 6 bases and J by 5 bases, with 19 bases between the two germline ends. This entry comes from a study of regulatory T cells in long-lasting Graves disease. Study-wide background: Patients with persistent Graves' disease had over 5 years of antithyroid drugs and persistent TSH receptor antibodies.

Overall study results and limits: A greater number of public clonotypes (more than 2,500) was shared by persistent patients than by new patients (just over 950). Persistent Graves' patients showed less TCR diversity than newly diagnosed ones.

Sample: peripheral blood mononuclear cells (PBMCs), taken when the disease was refractory, from a patient treated with antithyroid drugs. The origin of this receptor is a female donor with Graves disease. The chain links TRBV2 to TRBJ2-5; perhaps TRBD2 as D (7 bases). CDR3 sequence reads: CASSLRGGAGETQYF. In DNA, the CDR3 is TGTGCCAGCAGCCTAAGGGGGGGCGCGGGGGAGACCCAGTACTTC.